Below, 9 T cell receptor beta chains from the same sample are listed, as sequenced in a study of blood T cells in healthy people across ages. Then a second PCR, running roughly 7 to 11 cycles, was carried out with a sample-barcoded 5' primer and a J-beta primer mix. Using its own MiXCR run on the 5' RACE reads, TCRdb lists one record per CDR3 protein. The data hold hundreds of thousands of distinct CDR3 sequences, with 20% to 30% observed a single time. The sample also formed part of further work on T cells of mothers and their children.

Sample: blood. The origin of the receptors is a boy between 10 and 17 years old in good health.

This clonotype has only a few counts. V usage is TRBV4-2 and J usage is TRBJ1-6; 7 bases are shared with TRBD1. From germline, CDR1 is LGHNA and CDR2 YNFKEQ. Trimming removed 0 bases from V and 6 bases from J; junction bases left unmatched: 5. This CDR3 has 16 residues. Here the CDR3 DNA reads TGTGCCAGCAGCCAAGATCAGACAGGGCGTAATTCACCCCTCCACTTT. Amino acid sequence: CASSQDQTGRNSPLHF.

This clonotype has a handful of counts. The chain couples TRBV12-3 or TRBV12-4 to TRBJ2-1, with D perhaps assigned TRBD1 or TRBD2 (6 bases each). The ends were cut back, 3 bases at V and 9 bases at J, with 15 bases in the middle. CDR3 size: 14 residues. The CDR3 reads CASSLLGGFAEQFF. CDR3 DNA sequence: TGTGCCAGCAGTTTGCTGGGGGGCTTCGCTGAGCAGTTCTTC.

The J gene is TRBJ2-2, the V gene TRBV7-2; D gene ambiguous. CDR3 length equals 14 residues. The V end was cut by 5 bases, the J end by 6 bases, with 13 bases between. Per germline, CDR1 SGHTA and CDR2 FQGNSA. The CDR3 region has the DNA TGTGCCAGCAGCCTATCTTCGGGCTCCGGGGAGCTGTTTTTT. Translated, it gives CASSLSSGSGELFF.

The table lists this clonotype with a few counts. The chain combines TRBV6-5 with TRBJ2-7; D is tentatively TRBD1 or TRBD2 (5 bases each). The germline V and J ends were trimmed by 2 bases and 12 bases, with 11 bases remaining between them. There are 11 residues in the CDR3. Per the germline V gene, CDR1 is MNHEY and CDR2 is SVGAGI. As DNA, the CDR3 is TGTGCCAGCAGTTACGGGACCGAGTGGTACTTC. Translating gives CASSYGTEWYF.

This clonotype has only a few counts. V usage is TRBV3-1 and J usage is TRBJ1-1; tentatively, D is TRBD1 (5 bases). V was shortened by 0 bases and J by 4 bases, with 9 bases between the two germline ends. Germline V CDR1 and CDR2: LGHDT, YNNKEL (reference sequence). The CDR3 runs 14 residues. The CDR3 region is CASSQEDGATEAFF. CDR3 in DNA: TGTGCCAGCAGCCAAGAGGACGGGGCCACTGAAGCTTTCTTT. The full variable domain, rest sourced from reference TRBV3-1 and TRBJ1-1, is DTAVSQTPKYLVTQMGNDKSIKCEQNLGHDTMYWYKQDSKKFLKIMFSYNNKELIINETVPNRFSPKSPDKAHLNLHINSLELGDSAVYFCASSQEDGATEAFFGQGTRLTVV.

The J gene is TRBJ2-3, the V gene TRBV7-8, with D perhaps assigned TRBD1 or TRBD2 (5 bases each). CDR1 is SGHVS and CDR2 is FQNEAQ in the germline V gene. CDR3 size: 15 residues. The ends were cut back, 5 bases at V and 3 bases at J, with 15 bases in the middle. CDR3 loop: CASSTPGDGTDTQYF. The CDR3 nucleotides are TGTGCCAGCAGCACGCCCGGGGACGGAACAGATACGCAGTATTTT.

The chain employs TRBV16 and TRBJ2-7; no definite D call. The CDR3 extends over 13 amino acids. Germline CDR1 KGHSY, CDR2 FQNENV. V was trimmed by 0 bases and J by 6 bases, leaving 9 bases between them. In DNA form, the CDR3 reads TGTGCCAGCAGCCAATCTATCCCAGGCGAGCAGTACTTC. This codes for CASSQSIPGEQYF.

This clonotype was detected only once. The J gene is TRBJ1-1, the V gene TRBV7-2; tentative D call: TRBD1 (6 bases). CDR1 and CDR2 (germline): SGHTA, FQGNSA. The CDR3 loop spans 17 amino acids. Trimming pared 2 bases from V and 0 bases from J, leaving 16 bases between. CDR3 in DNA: TGTGCCAGCAGCTTATGGGGCAGGGGCCGGATGAACACTGAAGCTTTCTTT. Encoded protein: CASSLWGRGRMNTEAFF. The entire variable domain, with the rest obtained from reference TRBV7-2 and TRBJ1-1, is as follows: GAGVSQSPSNKVTEKGKDVELRCDPISGHTALYWYRQSLGQGLEFLIYFQGNSAPDKSGLPSDRFSAERTGGSVSTLTIQRTQQEDSAVYLCASSLWGRGRMNTEAFFGQGTRLTVV.

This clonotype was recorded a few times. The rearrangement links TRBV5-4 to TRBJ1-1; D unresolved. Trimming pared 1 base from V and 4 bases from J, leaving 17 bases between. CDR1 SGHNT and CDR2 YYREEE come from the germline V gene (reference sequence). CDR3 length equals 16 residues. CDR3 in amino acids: CASSLRRRPGGTEAFF. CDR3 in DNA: TGTGCCAGCAGCTTGCGTAGGAGGCCCGGAGGCACTGAAGCTTTCTTT.